This TCR beta chain derives from a study of persistence of HIV-infected CD4 T cells. Across the study: CD4+ T cells responding to CMV or HIV-1 Gag were isolated. A median of roughly 8 years of suppressive ART preceded sampling. Points from the study as a whole: Antigen-responding cells were enriched for degenerate expanded CDR3beta sequences.

An overlapping HIV-1 Gag peptide pool stimulated these cells at roughly 1 ug/peptide/mL. Memory cells lacking CD40L and CD69 with high CD45RO were sorted. Comments on this clone: The antigen is undetermined.

The libraries were made with immunoSEQ version 4 in survey mode. The method was immunoSEQ multiplex PCR; TCRdb's version includes in-frame clones alone and lacks a portion of them. The table lists around 39,000 clones, approximately 78% of them singletons. The germline gives CDR1 SGHRS, CDR2 YFSETQ. V lost 4 bases and J 7 bases, leaving 11 bases between the germline ends. The length of the CDR3 is 13 residues. The rearrangement joins TRBV5-1 to TRBJ2-2; D perhaps matches TRBD2 (5 bases). This sample comprised cultured CD4+ T cells from PBMCs, obtained from a patient who received antiretroviral therapy. The TCR comes from an adult with HIV. The donor label of this sample is uncertain. The CDR3 DNA reads TGCGCCAGCAGCCCGGACGGGGTCGGGGAGCTGTTTTTT. Translation gives CASSPDGVGELFF.